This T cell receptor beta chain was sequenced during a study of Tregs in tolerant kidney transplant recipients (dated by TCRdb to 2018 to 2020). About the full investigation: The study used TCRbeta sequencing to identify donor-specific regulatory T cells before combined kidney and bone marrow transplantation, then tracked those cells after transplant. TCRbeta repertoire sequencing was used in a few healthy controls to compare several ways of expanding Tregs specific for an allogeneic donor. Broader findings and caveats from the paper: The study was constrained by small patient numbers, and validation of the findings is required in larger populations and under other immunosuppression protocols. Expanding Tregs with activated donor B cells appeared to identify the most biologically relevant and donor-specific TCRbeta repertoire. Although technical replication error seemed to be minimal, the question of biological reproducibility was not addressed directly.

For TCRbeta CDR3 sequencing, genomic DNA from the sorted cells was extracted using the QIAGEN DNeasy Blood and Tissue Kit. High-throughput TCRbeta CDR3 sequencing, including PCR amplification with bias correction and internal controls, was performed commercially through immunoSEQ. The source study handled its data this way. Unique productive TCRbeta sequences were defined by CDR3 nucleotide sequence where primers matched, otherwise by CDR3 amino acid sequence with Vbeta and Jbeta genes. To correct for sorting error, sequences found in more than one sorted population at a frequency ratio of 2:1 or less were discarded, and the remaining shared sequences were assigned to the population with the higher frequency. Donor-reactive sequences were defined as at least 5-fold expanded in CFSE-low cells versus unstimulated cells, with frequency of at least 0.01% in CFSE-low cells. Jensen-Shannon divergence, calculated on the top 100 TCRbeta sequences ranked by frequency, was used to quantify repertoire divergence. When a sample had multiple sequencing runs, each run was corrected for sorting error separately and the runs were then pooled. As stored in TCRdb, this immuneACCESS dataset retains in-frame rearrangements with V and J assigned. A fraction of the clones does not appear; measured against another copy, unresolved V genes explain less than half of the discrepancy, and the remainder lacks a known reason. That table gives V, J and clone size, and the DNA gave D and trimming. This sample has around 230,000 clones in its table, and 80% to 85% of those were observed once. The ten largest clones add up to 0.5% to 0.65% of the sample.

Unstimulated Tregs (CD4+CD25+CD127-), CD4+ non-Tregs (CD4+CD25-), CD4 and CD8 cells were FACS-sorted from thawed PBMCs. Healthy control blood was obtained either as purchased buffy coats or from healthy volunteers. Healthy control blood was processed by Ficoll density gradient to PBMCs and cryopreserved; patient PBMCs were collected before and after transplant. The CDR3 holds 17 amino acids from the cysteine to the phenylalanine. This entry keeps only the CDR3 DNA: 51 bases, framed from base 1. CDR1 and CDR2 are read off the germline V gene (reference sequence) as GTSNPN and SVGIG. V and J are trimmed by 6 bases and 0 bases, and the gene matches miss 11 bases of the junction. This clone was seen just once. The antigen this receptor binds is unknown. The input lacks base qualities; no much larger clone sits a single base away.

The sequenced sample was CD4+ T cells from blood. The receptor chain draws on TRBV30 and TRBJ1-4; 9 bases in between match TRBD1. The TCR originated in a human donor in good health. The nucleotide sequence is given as TGTGCCTGTACAGGGGGCTCCTCCTCCACAACTAATGAAAAACTGTTTTTT. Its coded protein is CACTGGSSSTTNEKLFF.